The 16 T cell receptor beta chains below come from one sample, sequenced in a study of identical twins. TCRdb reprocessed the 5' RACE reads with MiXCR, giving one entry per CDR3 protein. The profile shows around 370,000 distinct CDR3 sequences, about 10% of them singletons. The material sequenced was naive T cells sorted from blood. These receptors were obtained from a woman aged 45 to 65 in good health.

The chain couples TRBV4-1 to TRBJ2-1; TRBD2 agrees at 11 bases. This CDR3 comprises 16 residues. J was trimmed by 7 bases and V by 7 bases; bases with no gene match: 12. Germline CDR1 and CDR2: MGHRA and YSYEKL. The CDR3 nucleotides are TGCGCCAGCACAAGAAAAACTAGCGGGAGTTGGAATGAGCAGTTCTTC. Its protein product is CASTRKTSGSWNEQFF.

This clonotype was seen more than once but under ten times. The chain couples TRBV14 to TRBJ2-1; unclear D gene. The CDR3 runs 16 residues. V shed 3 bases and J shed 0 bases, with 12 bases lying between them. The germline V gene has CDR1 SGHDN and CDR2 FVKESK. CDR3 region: CASSQSTRPSYNEQFF. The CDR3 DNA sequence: TGTGCCAGCAGCCAGTCGACGCGGCCCTCCTACAATGAGCAGTTCTTC.

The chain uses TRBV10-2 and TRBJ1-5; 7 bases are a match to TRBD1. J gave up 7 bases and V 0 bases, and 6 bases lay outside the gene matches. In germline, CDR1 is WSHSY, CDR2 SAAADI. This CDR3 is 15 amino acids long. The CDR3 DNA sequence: TGCGCCAGCAGTGAGTCGAAGGGGGCCTACCAGCCCCAGCATTTT. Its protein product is CASSESKGAYQPQHF.

CDR3 protein: CASGRLAGANEQFF. CDR3 in DNA: TGTGCCAGCGGAAGACTAGCGGGAGCGAATGAGCAGTTCTTC. The rearrangement uses TRBV9 and TRBJ2-1; 12 bases align to TRBD2. Germline V gene data show CDR1 as SGDLS and CDR2 as YYNGEE. V was pared by 7 bases and J by 7 bases, with 6 bases of the junction left unmatched. CDR3 length: 14 amino acids.

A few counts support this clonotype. DNA for the CDR3: TGCGCCAGCAGGCCTCCGGGACCCTTCGAATATGCGCAGTATTTT. This gives the protein CASRPPGPFEYAQYF. The chain carries TRBV5-1 and TRBJ2-3, with D perhaps being TRBD1 or TRBD2 (5 bases each). From germline, CDR1 is SGHRS and CDR2 YFSETQ. Trimming pared 5 bases from V and 10 bases from J, leaving 23 bases between. The CDR3 has 15 amino acids.

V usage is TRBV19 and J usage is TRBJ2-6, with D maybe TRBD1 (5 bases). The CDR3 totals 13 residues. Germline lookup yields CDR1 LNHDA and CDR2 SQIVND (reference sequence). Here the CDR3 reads CAVGRSGANVLTF. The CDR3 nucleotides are TGTGCAGTGGGGCGCTCTGGGGCCAACGTCCTGACTTTC.

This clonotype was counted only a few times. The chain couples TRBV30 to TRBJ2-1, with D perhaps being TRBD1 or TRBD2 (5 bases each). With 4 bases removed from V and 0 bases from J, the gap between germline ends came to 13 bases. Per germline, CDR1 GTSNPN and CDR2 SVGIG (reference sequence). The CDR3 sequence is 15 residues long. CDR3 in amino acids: CAWKPGRSSYNEQFF. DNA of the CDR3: TGTGCCTGGAAACCGGGACGGAGCTCCTACAATGAGCAGTTCTTC.

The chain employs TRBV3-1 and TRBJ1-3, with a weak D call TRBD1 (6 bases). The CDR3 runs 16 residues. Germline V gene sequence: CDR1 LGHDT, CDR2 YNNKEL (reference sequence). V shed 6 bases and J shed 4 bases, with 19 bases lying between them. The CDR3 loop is CASRQAPGGPGNTIYF. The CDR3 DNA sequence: TGTGCCAGCAGACAGGCCCCCGGGGGGCCAGGAAACACCATATATTTT.

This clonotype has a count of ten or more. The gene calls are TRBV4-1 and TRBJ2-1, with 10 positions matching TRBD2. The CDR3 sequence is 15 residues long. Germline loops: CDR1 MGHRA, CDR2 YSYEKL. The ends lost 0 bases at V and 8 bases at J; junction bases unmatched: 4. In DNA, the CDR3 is TGCGCCAGCAGCCAAGATCCTAGCGGGGGAGATGAGCAGTTCTTC. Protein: CASSQDPSGGDEQFF.

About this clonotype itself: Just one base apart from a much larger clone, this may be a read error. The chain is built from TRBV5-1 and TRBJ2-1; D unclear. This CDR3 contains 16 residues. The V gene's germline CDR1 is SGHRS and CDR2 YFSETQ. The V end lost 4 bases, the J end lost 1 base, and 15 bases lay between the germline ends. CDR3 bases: TGCGCCAGCAGCCCGAGACGACATGGTTCCTACAATGAGCAGTTCTTC. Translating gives CASSPRRHGSYNEQFF.

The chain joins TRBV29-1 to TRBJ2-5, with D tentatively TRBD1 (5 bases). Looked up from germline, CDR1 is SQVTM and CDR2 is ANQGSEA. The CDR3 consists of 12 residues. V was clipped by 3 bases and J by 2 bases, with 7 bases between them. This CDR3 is CSVEQGQETQYF. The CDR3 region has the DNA TGCAGCGTTGAGCAGGGACAAGAGACCCAGTACTTC.

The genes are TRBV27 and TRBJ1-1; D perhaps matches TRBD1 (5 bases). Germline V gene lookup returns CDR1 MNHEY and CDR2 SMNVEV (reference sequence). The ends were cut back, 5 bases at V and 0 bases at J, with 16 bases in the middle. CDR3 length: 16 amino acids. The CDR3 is CASSPSQGDLNTEAFF. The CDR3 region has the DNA TGTGCCAGCAGTCCCAGTCAGGGAGATCTGAACACTGAAGCTTTCTTT.

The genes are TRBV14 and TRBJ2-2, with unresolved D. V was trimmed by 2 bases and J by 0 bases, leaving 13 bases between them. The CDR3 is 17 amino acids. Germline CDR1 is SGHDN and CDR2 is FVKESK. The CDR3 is CASSQLGANANTGELFF. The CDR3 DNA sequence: TGTGCCAGCAGCCAATTGGGCGCGAATGCGAACACCGGGGAGCTGTTTTTT.

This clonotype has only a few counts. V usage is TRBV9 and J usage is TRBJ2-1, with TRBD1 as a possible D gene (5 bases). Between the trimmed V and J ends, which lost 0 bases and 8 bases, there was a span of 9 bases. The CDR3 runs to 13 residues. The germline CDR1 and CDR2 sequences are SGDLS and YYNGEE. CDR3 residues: CASSVVWGDEQFF. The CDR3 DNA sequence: TGTGCCAGCAGCGTAGTATGGGGCGATGAGCAGTTCTTC.

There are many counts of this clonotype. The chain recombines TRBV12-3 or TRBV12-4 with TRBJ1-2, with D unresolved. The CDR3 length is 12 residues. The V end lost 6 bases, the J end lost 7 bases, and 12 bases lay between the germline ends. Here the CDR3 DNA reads TGTGCCAGCAGCCGCCGGGCGCTTGGCTACACCTTC. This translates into CASSRRALGYTF.

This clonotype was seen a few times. This chain's CDR3 is CASSATTGPNTGELFF. The CDR3 bases are TGCGCCAGCAGCGCAACCACGGGGCCGAACACCGGGGAGCTGTTTTTT. The chain combines TRBV5-1 with TRBJ2-2, with D perhaps assigned TRBD1 or TRBD2 (5 bases each). Germline V gene lookup returns CDR1 SGHRS and CDR2 YFSETQ. The CDR3 totals 16 residues. V lost 4 bases and J 0 bases, leaving 13 bases between the germline ends.